These T cell receptor beta chains were read from a single sample in a study of technical replicates of blood from a handful of donors. Repertoires were generated with immunoSEQ multiplex PCR, while TCRdb's copy carries only in-frame clones and drops some. Counted here are tens of thousands of clones, roughly 93% occurring once; the ten biggest clones make up under 0.3%. The sequenced sample consisted of T cells isolated from PBMCs. All receptors come from a human donor in good health. The CDR3 runs from the conserved cysteine through the conserved F or W.

V gene,CDR3 protein
TRBV5-1,CASSTPTLGSEQFF
TRBV30,CAWSEWGGATGELFF
TRBV7-8,CASSLEPPYEQYF
TRBV28,CASHSSRTDQETQYF
TRBV28,CASSLREGYGYTF
TRBV11-2,CASSRGGSLYEQYF
TRBV7-9,CASSSQAYGYTF
TRBV5-1,CASQPRTTLGTQYF
TRBV7-9,CASSPQGGSNQPQHF
TRBV12-5,CASGLGLAGGPLGETQYF
TRBV28,CASSARDYGYTF
TRBV11-2,CASSFGGTLNNEQFF
TRBV6-6,CASRTGEGGYTF
TRBV7-6,CASSFNGGTEAFF
TRBV11-2,CASSLDRWGGDGYTEAFF
TRBV5-6,CASSLYNIPTDTQYF
TRBV9,CASNKGSPSYNEQFF
TRBV7-9,CASSWPGTGELFF
TRBV10-3,CAISASGTGNLNTEAFF
TRBV11-2,CASETGQSSYEQYF
TRBV4-2,CASSLNRGSEETQYF
TRBV2,CASSTGGRRAFF
TRBV29-1,CSVDITGKSYEQYF
TRBV6-4,CASSDTQGGNSPLHF
TRBV10-2,CASIPSLSSYEQYF
TRBV19,CASSIRGSSYEQYF
TRBV4-1,CASSRLAGVETQYF
TRBV11-3,CASSSPREREGPRHEQFF
TRBV4-2,CASKDFTGTSGELFF